The following is a TCR beta chain sequence with its context. Its antigen is unknown. The source of the sample is a study of Tregs in tolerant kidney transplant recipients. General study findings and limits: Antigen-driven expansion was suggested because donor-specific Tregs expanded more than all Tregs in tolerant patients. The most relevant donor-specific Treg TCRbeta repertoire apparently came from expansion with activated donor B cells.

With 0 bases removed from V and 4 bases from J, the gap between germline ends came to 13 bases. The CDR3 has 15 amino acids. Germline V CDR1 and CDR2: WNHNN, SYGVQD (reference sequence). The table came from immunoSEQ multiplex PCR; TCRdb's copy has only in-frame clones and leaves some out. The sample lists about 110,000 clones, roughly 89% occurring once. The source material was CD4+ T cells from blood, sampled before the transplant. The chain couples TRBV10-1 to TRBJ2-7, with D possibly being TRBD2 (5 bases). The receptor was isolated from a human donor who received a combined kidney and bone marrow transplant. CDR3 in amino acids: CASSESRTRGYEQYF. The CDR3 coding sequence is TGCGCCAGCAGTGAGTCGAGGACCCGCGGGTACGAGCAGTACTTC.